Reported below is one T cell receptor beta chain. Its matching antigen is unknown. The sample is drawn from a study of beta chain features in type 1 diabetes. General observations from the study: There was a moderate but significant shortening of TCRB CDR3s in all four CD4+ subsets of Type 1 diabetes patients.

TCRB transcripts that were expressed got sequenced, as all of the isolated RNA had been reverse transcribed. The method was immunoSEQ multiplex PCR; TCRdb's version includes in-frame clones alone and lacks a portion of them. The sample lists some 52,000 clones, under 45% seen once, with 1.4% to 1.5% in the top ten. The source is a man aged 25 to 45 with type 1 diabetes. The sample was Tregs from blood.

CDR3 coding DNA: TGTGCCAGCAGCTTAAGCGCAGGGTACACTGAAGCTTTCTTT. This codes for CASSLSAGYTEAFF. The genes are TRBV7-8 and TRBJ1-1; weak D call: TRBD1 (5 bases). Deletions cut 2 bases from V and 3 bases from J, with 10 bases between. The CDR3 is 14 residues long. Germline values: CDR1 SGHVS, CDR2 FQNEAQ.